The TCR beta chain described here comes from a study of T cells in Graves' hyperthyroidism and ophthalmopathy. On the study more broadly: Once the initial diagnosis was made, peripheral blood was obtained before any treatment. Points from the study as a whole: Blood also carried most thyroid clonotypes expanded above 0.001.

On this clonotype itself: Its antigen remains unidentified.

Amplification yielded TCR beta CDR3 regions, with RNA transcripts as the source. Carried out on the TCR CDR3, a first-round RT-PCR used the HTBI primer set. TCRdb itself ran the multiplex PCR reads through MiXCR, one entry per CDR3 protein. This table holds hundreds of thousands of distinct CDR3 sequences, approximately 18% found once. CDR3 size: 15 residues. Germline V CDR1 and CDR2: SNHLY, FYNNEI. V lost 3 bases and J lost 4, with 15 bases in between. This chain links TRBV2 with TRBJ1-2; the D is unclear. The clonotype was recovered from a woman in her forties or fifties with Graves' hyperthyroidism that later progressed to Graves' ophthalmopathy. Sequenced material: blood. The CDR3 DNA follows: TGTGCCAGCAGTGACGATCGGATACGGGGCTATGGCTACACCTTC. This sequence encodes CASSDDRIRGYGYTF.